This T cell receptor beta chain stems from a study of shared clonotypes between healthy human individuals. The assay was immunoSEQ multiplex PCR, and TCRdb's table has in-frame clones only and misses some. Here the sample spans approximately 1,000,000 clones, around three quarters being singletons. Germline V gene lookup returns CDR1 MDHEN and CDR2 SYDVKM. Trimming took 3 bases from V and 4 from J; bases not matched to a gene: 11. The CDR3 covers 16 residues. The clonotype was recovered from a man younger than 30 in good health. Some clones in this sample may be carry-over from other donors' samples. Sequencing was performed on memory CD4+ T cells from PBMCs. As to subset: CD45RA-negative fraction. V and J are TRBV28 and TRBJ1-2; TRBD1 aligns across 7 bases. Written as DNA, the CDR3 is TGTGCCAGCAGTTTGGCGGGACAGCATCTTCCCTATGGCTACACCTTC. Translating it yields CASSLAGQHLPYGYTF.